The present TCR beta chain was sequenced within a study of glioma-infiltrating T cells. CDR1 LGHDT and CDR2 YNNKEL come from the germline V gene (reference sequence). CDR3 length: 15 residues. V lost 5 bases to trimming and J lost 5 bases, with 18 bases between them. Amplification of TCR alpha and beta CDR3 regions from RNA used iRepertoire nested multiplex PCR. In TCRdb, the multiplex PCR reads were re-called with MiXCR into one record per CDR3 protein. This sample has some 110,000 distinct CDR3 sequences, with around 23% found just once. General study findings and limits: Above-expected tissue-blood divergence occurred in all gliomas, most in low-grade ones.

Details on this clonotype: The antigen is undetermined. Being one base from a much bigger clone, this may be a read error.

The chain uses TRBV3-1 and TRBJ2-5; possible D gene TRBD1, 6 bases. This clonotype was sampled from a human donor with low-grade glioma or glioblastoma, undergoing nonglioma brain surgery, or in good health (not recorded which). Material for sequencing was glioma tissue, nonneoplastic brain tissue, or PBMCs (not recorded which). The CDR3 spells CASSERMRQVETQYF. CDR3 coding DNA: TGTGCCAGCAGCGAACGGATGAGACAGGTGGAGACCCAGTACTTC.